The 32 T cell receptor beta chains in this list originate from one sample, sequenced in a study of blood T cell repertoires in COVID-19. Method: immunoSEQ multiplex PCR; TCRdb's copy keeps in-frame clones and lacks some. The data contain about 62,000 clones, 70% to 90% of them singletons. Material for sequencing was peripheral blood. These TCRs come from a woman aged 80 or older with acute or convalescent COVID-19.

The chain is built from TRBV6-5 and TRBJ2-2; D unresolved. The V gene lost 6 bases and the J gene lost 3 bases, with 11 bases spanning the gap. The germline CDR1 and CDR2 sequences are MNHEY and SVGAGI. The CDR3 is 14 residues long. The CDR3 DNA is TGTGCCAGCAGCTCGTATGGAGACACCGGGGAGCTGTTTTTT. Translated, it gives CASSSYGDTGELFF.

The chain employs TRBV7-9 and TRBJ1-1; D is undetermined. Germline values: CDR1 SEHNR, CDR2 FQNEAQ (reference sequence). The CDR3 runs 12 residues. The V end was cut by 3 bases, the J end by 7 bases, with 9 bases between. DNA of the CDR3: TGTGCCAGCAGCTTTTCCGCGGGTGAAGCTTTCTTT. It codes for CASSFSAGEAFF. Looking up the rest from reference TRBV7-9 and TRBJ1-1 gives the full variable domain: DTGVSQNPRHKITKRGQNVTFRCDPISEHNRLYWYRQTLGQGPEFLTYFQNEAQLEKSRLLSDRFSAERPKGSFSTLEIQRTEQGDSAMYLCASSFSAGEAFFGQGTRLTVV.

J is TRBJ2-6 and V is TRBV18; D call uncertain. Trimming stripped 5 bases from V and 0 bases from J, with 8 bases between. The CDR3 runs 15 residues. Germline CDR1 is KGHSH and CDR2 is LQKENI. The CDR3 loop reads CASSLLLSGANVLTF. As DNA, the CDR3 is TGTGCCAGCTCATTACTACTCTCTGGGGCCAACGTCCTGACTTTC.

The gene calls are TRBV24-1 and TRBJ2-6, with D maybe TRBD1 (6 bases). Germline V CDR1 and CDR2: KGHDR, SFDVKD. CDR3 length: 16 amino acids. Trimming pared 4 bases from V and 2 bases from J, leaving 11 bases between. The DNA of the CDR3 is TGTGCCACCAGTGAGTCCAACAGGGCTGGGGCCAACGTCCTGACTTTC. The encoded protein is CATSESNRAGANVLTF.

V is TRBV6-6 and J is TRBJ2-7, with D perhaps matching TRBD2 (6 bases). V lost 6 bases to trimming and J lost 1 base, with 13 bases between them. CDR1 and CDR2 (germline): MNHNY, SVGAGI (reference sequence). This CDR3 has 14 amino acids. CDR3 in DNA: TGTGCCAGCAGATTCGGGGACTGGTCCTACGAGCAGTACTTC. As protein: CASRFGDWSYEQYF.

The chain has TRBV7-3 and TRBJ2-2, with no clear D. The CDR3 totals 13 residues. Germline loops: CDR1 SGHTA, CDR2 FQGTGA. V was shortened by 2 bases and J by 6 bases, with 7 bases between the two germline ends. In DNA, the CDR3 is TGTGCCAGCAGCTTATCGCTAGCCGGGGAGCTGTTTTTT. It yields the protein CASSLSLAGELFF. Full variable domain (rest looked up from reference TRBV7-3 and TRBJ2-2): GAGVSQTPSNKVTEKGKYVELRCDPISGHTALYWYRQSLGQGPEFLIYFQGTGAADDSGLPNDRFFAVRPEGSVSTLKIQRTERGDSAVYLCASSLSLAGELFFGEGSRLTVL.

CDR3 protein: CASSLGQGRDTQYF. The CDR3, as DNA: TGTGCCAGCAGCTTAGGGCAGGGAAGAGATACGCAGTATTTT. The gene calls are TRBV7-9 and TRBJ2-3, with D perhaps TRBD1 (5 bases). The CDR3 is 14 residues long. Germline values: CDR1 SEHNR, CDR2 FQNEAQ (reference sequence). Trimming took off 1 base at V and 5 bases at J, with 10 bases between the two ends.

CDR3 DNA: TGTGCCAGCAGCTCCGGGACAGGGGCTGGAAACACCATATATTTT. It encodes CASSSGTGAGNTIYF. V usage is TRBV11-2 and J usage is TRBJ1-3, with 10 bases that match TRBD1. Per germline, CDR1 SGHAT and CDR2 FQNNGV. The V and J ends lost 4 bases and 2 bases, in that order; junction bases with no gene match: 2. The CDR3 length is 15 residues.

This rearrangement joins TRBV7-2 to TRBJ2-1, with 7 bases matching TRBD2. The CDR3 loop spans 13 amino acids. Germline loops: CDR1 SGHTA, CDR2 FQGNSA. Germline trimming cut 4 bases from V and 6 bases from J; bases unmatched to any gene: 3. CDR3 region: CASSSAGSNEQFF. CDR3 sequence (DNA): TGTGCCAGCAGCTCAGCGGGGAGCAATGAGCAGTTCTTC.

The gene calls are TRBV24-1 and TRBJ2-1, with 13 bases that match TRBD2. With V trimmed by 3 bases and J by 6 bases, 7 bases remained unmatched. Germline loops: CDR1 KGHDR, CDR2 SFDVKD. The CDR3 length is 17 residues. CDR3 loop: CATSDAGLAGASNEQFF. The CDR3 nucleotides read TGTGCCACCAGTGATGCCGGACTAGCGGGAGCCTCCAATGAGCAGTTCTTC.

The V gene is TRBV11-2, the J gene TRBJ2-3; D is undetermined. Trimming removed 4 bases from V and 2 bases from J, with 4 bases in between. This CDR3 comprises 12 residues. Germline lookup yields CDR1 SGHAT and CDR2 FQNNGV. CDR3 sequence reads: CASSYNTDTQYF. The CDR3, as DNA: TGTGCCAGCAGCTACAACACAGATACGCAGTATTTT.

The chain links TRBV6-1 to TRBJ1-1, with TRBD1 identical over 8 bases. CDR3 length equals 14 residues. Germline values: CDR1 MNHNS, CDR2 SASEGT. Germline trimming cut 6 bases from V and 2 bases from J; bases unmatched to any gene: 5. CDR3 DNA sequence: TGTGCCAGCAGCCTCGACAGGGGAAACACTGAAGCTTTCTTT. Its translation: CASSLDRGNTEAFF.

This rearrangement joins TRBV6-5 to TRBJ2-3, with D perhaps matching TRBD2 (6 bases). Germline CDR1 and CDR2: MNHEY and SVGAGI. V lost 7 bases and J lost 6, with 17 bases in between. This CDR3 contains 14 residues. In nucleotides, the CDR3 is TGTGCCAGCAACCCCTGGGGTGGGGGGGATACGCAGTATTTT. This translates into CASNPWGGGDTQYF.

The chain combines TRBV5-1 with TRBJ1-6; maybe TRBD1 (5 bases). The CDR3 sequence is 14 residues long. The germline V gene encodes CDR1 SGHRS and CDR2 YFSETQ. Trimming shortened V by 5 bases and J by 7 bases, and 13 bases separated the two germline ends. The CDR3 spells CASREARQNSPLHF. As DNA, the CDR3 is TGCGCCAGCAGAGAGGCGAGACAGAATTCACCCCTCCACTTT.

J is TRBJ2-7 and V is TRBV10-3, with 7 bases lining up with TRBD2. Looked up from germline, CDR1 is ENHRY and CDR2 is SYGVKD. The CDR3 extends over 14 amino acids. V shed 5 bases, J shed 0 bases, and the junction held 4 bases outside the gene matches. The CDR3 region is CAISPSGTSYEQYF. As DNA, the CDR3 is TGTGCCATCAGTCCGAGCGGGACCTCCTACGAGCAGTACTTC.

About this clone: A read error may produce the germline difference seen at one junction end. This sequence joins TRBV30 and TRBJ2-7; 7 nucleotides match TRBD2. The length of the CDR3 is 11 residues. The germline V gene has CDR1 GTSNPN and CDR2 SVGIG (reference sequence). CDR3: CAWSLGERGSF. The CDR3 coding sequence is TGTGCCTGGAGCCTCGGGGAGCGGGGTAGCTTC.

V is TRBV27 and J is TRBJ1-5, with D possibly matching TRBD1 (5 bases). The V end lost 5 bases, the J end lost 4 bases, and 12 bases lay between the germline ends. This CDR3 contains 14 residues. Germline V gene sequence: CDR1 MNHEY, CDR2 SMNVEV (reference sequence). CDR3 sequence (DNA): TGTGCCAGCAGTACCGGGGGGGGAAATCAGCCCCAGCATTTT. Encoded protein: CASSTGGGNQPQHF.

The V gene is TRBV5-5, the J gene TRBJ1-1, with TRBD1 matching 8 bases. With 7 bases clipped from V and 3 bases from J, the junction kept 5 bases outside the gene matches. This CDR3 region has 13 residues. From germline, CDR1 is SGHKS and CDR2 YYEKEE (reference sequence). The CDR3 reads CASATQGDTEAFF. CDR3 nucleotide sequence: TGTGCCAGCGCCACACAGGGGGACACTGAAGCTTTCTTT.

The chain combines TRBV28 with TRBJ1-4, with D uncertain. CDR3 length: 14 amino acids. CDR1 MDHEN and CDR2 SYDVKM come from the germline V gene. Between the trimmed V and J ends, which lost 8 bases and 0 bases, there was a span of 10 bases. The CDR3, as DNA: TGTGCCAGCGGGTCGGGAACAACTAATGAAAAACTGTTTTTT. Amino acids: CASGSGTTNEKLFF.

The DNA for the CDR3 is TGTGCCAGCAGCCTTCAGCGTCTTGGGAGGAATGAGCAGTTCTTC. This sequence encodes CASSLQRLGRNEQFF. The chain carries TRBV11-2 and TRBJ2-1; TRBD2 is a possible D gene (6 bases). Germline V gene lookup returns CDR1 SGHAT and CDR2 FQNNGV. Trimming stripped 5 bases from V and 7 bases from J, with 18 bases between. The CDR3 is made up of 15 amino acids.

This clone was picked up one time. The CDR3 nucleotides read TGTGCCACCAGTGACCCCGGACTAGCGGGCCTTTACAATGAGCAGTTCTTC. This translates into CATSDPGLAGLYNEQFF. The chain combines TRBV24-1 with TRBJ2-1; 11 positions agree with TRBD2. The V gene's germline CDR1 is KGHDR and CDR2 SFDVKD. The CDR3 sequence is 17 residues long. V trimming: 4 bases; J trimming: 4 bases; junction bases outside the gene matches: 8.

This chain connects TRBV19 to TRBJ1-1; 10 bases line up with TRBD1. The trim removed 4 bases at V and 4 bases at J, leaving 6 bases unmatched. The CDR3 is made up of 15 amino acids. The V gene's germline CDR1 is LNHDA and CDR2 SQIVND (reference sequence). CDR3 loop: CASSTTGGAGTEAFF. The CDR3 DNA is TGTGCCAGTAGTACGACAGGGGGCGCGGGCACTGAAGCTTTCTTT.

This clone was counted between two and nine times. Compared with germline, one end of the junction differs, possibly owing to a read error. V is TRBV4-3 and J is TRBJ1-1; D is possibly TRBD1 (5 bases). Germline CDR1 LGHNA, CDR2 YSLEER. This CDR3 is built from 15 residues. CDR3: CASSQGTSGGTEAFF. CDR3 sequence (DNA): TGCGCCAGCAGTCAAGGGACCTCGGGAGGCACTGAAGCTTTCTTT.

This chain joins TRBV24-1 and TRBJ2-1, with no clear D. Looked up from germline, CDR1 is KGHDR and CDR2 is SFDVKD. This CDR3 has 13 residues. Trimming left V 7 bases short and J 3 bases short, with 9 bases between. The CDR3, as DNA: TGTGCCACCAGCGACACCTTCTACAATGAGCAGTTCTTC. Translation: CATSDTFYNEQFF.

The CDR3 loop is CASSQLPGQGHGYTF. The DNA for the CDR3 is TGTGCCAGCAGCCAATTACCGGGACAGGGCCATGGCTACACCTTC. The V call is TRBV3-1 (or the pseudogene TRBV3-2), the J call TRBJ1-2; 9 bases fit TRBD1. The CDR3 sequence is 15 residues long. J lost 6 bases, V lost 2 bases, and 7 bases had no gene match. The germline V gene has CDR1 LGHDT and CDR2 YNNKEL (reference sequence).

CDR3 loop: CASSRPGGLIQETQYF. CDR3 nucleotide sequence: TGTGCCAGTTCCCGCCCGGGCGGACTCATCCAGGAGACCCAGTACTTC. This rearrangement joins TRBV19 to TRBJ2-5; D might be TRBD2 (5 bases). Germline V gives CDR1 LNHDA, CDR2 SQIVND (reference sequence). The CDR3 is made up of 16 amino acids. V was clipped by 8 bases and J by 5 bases, with 24 bases between them.

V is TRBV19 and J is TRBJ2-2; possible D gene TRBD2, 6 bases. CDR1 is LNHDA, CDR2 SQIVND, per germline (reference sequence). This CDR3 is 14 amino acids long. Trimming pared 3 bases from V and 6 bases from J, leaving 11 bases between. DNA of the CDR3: TGTGCCAGTAGTATCCGGGCGGGATCCGGGGAGCTGTTTTTT. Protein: CASSIRAGSGELFF.

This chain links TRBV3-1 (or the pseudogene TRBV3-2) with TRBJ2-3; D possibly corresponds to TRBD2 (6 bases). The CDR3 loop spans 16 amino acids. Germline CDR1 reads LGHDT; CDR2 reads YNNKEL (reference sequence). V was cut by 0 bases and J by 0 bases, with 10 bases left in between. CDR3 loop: CASSQDTGTSTDTQYF. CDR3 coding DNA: TGTGCCAGCAGCCAAGATACGGGGACTAGCACAGATACGCAGTATTTT.

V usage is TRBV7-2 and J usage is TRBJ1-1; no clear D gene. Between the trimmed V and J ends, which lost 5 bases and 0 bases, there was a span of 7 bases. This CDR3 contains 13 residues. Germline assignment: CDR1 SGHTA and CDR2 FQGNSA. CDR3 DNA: TGTGCCAGCAGCACGCAGATGAACACTGAAGCTTTCTTT. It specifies CASSTQMNTEAFF.

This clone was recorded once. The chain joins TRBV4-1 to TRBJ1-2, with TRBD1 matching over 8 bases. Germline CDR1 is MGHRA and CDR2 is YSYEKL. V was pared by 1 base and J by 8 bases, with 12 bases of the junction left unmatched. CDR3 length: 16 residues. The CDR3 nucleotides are TGCGCCAGCAGCCAAGTGAGAATCGACAGGGGACGGGGCTACACCTTC. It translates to CASSQVRIDRGRGYTF.

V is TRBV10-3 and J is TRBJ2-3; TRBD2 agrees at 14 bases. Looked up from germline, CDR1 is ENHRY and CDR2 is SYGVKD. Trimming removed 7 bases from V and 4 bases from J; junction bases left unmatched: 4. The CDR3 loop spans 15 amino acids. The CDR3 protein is CAIKPTSGGADTQYF. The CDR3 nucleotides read TGTGCCATCAAACCGACTAGCGGGGGGGCAGATACGCAGTATTTT.

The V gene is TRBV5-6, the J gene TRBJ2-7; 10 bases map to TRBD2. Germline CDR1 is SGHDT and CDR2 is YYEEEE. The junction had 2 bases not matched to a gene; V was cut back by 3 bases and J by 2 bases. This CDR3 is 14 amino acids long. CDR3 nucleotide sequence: TGTGCCAGCAGCTCCACTAGCGGGGCCTACGAGCAGTACTTC. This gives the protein CASSSTSGAYEQYF.